Following are 25 T cell receptor beta chains from one sample sequenced in a study of blood T cells in healthy people across ages. A second PCR, run for about 7 to 11 cycles, used a sample-barcoded 5' primer plus a J-beta primer mix. MiXCR was run by TCRdb on the 5' RACE reads, yielding one entry per CDR3 protein. The sample lists approximately 830,000 distinct CDR3 sequences; less than 80% were seen once. Sequenced material: blood. These receptors were taken from a man under 40 in good health.

This clonotype was detected a few times. CDR3 nucleotide sequence: TGTGCCAGCGGCACAGGGACCTATGGCTACACCTTC. Its protein is CASGTGTYGYTF. This chain links TRBV7-9 with TRBJ1-2; a weak D match, TRBD1 (6 bases). The CDR3 is 12 residues long. V shed 8 bases and J shed 4 bases, with 11 bases lying between them. The germline V gene has CDR1 SEHNR and CDR2 FQNEAQ (reference sequence). Using reference TRBV7-9 and TRBJ1-2 for the parts outside the CDR3, the full variable domain is DTGVSQNPRHKITKRGQNVTFRCDPISEHNRLYWYRQTLGQGPEFLTYFQNEAQLEKSRLLSDRFSAERPKGSFSTLEIQRTEQGDSAMYLCASGTGTYGYTFGSGTRLTVV.

V and J are TRBV3-1 and TRBJ2-1; D gene ambiguous. This CDR3 comprises 15 residues. CDR1 is LGHDT and CDR2 is YNNKEL in the germline V gene (reference sequence). The V end lost 0 bases, the J end lost 4 bases, and 10 bases lay between the germline ends. The CDR3 region is CASSQEGQAYNEQFF. CDR3 sequence (DNA): TGTGCCAGCAGCCAAGAAGGGCAGGCATACAATGAGCAGTTCTTC.

The rearrangement uses TRBV24-1 and TRBJ2-1; TRBD2 is a possible D gene (6 bases). The CDR3 runs to 16 residues. Trimming shortened V by 0 bases and J by 0 bases, and 8 bases separated the two germline ends. Germline assignment: CDR1 KGHDR and CDR2 SFDVKD. CDR3 in amino acids: CATSDLGGSSYNEQFF. The CDR3 bases are TGTGCCACCAGTGATTTGGGAGGGAGCTCCTACAATGAGCAGTTCTTC.

V is TRBV29-1 and J is TRBJ2-7, with 7 bases matching TRBD1. The end of the DNA is better explained by TRBJ2-5, so the J call may be wrong. Germline V gene sequence: CDR1 SQVTM, CDR2 ANQGSEA. The CDR3 contains 13 residues. CDR3 sequence (DNA): TGCAGCATTAGGGGGCTAGTAAAAGAGACCCAGTACTTC. Amino acid sequence: CSIRGLVKETQYF.

The chain carries TRBV10-3 and TRBJ2-4; TRBD2 might be the D (5 bases). The end of the DNA fits TRBJ2-5 better, so the J call may be wrong. The CDR3 contains 15 residues. CDR1 is ENHRY and CDR2 is SYGVKD in the germline V gene. DNA of the CDR3: TGTGCCATCAGTGAGTCCGGGGAGAGATTTGAGACCCAGTACTTC. Translated, it gives CAISESGERFETQYF.

V usage is TRBV20-1 and J usage is TRBJ1-2; D remains unclear. The V gene lost 4 bases and the J gene lost 2 bases, with 11 bases spanning the gap. This CDR3 has 13 amino acids. Germline V gives CDR1 DFQATT, CDR2 SNEGSKA (reference sequence). The CDR3 DNA follows: TGCAGTGCTACCGTGGACCGAAACTATGGCTACACCTTC. Protein: CSATVDRNYGYTF.

This chain joins TRBV7-6 and TRBJ2-3, with TRBD1 matching 7 bases. V lost 4 bases to trimming and J lost 6 bases; unmatched junction nucleotides: 10. CDR3 size: 15 residues. Germline V CDR1 and CDR2: SGHVS, FNYEAQ. Here the CDR3 DNA reads TGTGCCAGCAGCTCAGGGACAGCCGGAACGGATACGCAGTATTTT. This gives the protein CASSSGTAGTDTQYF.

This clonotype was counted a single time. The chain combines TRBV4-3 with TRBJ2-1; D may be TRBD1 or TRBD2 (5 bases each). The end of the DNA is better explained by TRBJ2-7, so the J call may be wrong. CDR1 is LGHNA and CDR2 is YSLEER in the germline V gene. The CDR3 spans 17 residues. CDR3 protein: CASSQDPQGDYYNEQYF. DNA of the CDR3: TGCGCCAGCAGCCAAGATCCTCAGGGAGACTACTACAATGAGCAGTACTTC.

There are a few counts of this clonotype. V and J are TRBV7-2 and TRBJ2-7; a weak D match, TRBD1 (5 bases). Germline V gives CDR1 SGHTA, CDR2 FQGNSA. V shed 1 base and J shed 0 bases, with 10 bases lying between them. The CDR3 sequence is 15 residues long. Written as DNA, the CDR3 is TGTGCCAGCAGCTTAGAGCCCAGGGACTCCTACGAGCAGTACTTC. Protein product: CASSLEPRDSYEQYF.

The V and J genes are TRBV6-1 and TRBJ1-4, with D possibly TRBD1 on 5 matching bases. The CDR3 length is 14 residues. The germline gives CDR1 MNHNS, CDR2 SASEGT. The V end was cut by 3 bases, the J end by 2 bases, with 7 bases between. CDR3 residues: CASSEDMTNEKLFF. CDR3 in DNA: TGTGCCAGCAGTGAGGACATGACTAATGAAAAACTGTTTTTT.

This sequence joins TRBV6-5 and TRBJ2-4; TRBD1 might be the D (6 bases). The J call could be wrong; TRBJ2-7 is a better fit for the DNA end. This CDR3 comprises 13 residues. The germline V gene has CDR1 MNHEY and CDR2 SVGAGI. The CDR3 DNA sequence: TGTGCCAGCAGTTCACAGGGAAAACACGAGCAGTACTTC. Amino acids: CASSSQGKHEQYF.

V is TRBV13 and J is TRBJ2-1, with 7 positions matching TRBD1. V shed 4 bases, J shed 8 bases, and the junction held 8 bases outside the gene matches. The CDR3 extends over 14 amino acids. CDR1 and CDR2 (germline): PRHDT, FYEKMQ (reference sequence). CDR3 nucleotides: TGTGCCAGCAGCTCGACAGGGATCGTGGATGAGCAGTTCTTC. Translation gives CASSSTGIVDEQFF.

The J gene is TRBJ2-5, the V gene TRBV6-5; TRBD2 agrees at 10 bases. V lost 0 bases, J lost 5 bases, and 12 bases stayed unmatched. CDR1 and CDR2 (germline): MNHEY, SVGAGI. The CDR3 covers 18 residues. The CDR3 region has the DNA TGTGCCAGCAGTTACTCAAGTCGGAGCGGGGGGGCTTTGGAGACCCAGTACTTC. Translated, it gives CASSYSSRSGGALETQYF.

This chain joins TRBV4-2 and TRBJ1-2, with 7 bases lining up with TRBD1. The germline CDR1 and CDR2 sequences are LGHNA and YNFKEQ. The CDR3 is 14 residues long. Trimming removed 4 bases from V and 8 bases from J; junction bases left unmatched: 10. The CDR3 loop is CASSRDRDSEGYTF. CDR3 in DNA: TGTGCCAGCAGCCGAGACCGGGACAGCGAGGGCTACACCTTC.

The sample holds a few counts of this clonotype. The chain is built from TRBV10-3 and TRBJ1-5; tentative D call: TRBD1 (5 bases). V was trimmed by 4 bases and J by 3 bases, leaving 13 bases between them. There are 15 residues in the CDR3. Germline V gives CDR1 ENHRY, CDR2 SYGVKD. CDR3 loop: CAISVLGDHNQPQHF. CDR3 sequence (DNA): TGTGCCATCAGTGTGTTGGGGGATCACAATCAGCCCCAGCATTTT.

V usage is TRBV6-5 and J usage is TRBJ2-5, with TRBD2 matching over 7 bases. The J call may be faulty, since TRBJ2-1 better matches the DNA end. The CDR3 spans 19 residues. The germline V gene encodes CDR1 MNHEY and CDR2 SVGAGI. The CDR3 loop is CASSYSIGIAGDIQETQFF. CDR3 nucleotide sequence: TGTGCCAGCAGTTACTCGATTGGGATAGCGGGTGATATCCAAGAGACCCAGTTCTTC.

The table lists this clonotype with a count of one. The chain couples TRBV4-2 to TRBJ1-2; possibly TRBD1 for D (6 bases). V lost 6 bases and J 0 bases, leaving 14 bases between the germline ends. The CDR3 runs 15 residues. Germline CDR1 and CDR2: LGHNA and YNFKEQ. The CDR3: CASRPDRPANYGYTF. Written as DNA, the CDR3 is TGTGCCAGCAGGCCTGACAGGCCAGCTAACTATGGCTACACCTTC.

CDR3 DNA: TGTGCCACCAGCAGAGCTACAGGGAGGTCGGTTGAGACCCAGTACTTC. It yields the protein CATSRATGRSVETQYF. V is TRBV15 and J is TRBJ2-5; TRBD1 or TRBD2 may be the D gene (6 bases each). Per germline, CDR1 LNHNV and CDR2 YYDKDF (reference sequence). V lost 1 base and J 5 bases, leaving 17 bases between the germline ends. CDR3 length: 16 amino acids.

The chain joins TRBV10-3 to TRBJ2-1; D remains ambiguous. Germline CDR1 ENHRY, CDR2 SYGVKD. V gave up 3 bases and J gave up 2 bases, with 8 bases separating them. CDR3 length equals 14 residues. The CDR3 is CAISDGSTYNEQFF. The CDR3 DNA reads as TGTGCCATCAGTGATGGTAGCACCTACAATGAGCAGTTCTTC.

This chain uses TRBV7-2 with TRBJ2-3; D is uncertain. The CDR3 runs 14 residues. Germline V gives CDR1 SGHTA, CDR2 FQGNSA. V was clipped by 5 bases and J by 13 bases, with 22 bases between them. The CDR3 region is CASSPILRGETEYF. CDR3 nucleotides: TGTGCCAGCAGCCCGATACTCCGCGGAGAGACGGAGTATTTT.

This clonotype came up a few times. The rearrangement joins TRBV3-1 to TRBJ2-1, with D perhaps assigned TRBD1 or TRBD2 (5 bases each). Germline CDR1 LGHDT, CDR2 YNNKEL (reference sequence). The CDR3 is 15 residues long. The V end lost 0 bases, the J end lost 7 bases, and 13 bases lay between the germline ends. The CDR3 coding sequence is TGTGCCAGCAGCCAAGAAGTCAGCTGGGGGAATGAGCAGTTCTTC. Translation gives CASSQEVSWGNEQFF.

The V gene is TRBV20-1, the J gene TRBJ2-7; D is undetermined. Trimming pared 0 bases from V and 7 bases from J, leaving 16 bases between. Germline loops: CDR1 DFQATT, CDR2 SNEGSKA (reference sequence). The CDR3 runs 14 residues. Here the CDR3 DNA reads TGCAGTGCTAGAGATCGATGGGCCTACAATGAGCAGTACTTC. It codes for CSARDRWAYNEQYF.

The rearrangement uses TRBV6-2 or TRBV6-3 and TRBJ2-7; 7 bases are shared with TRBD1. This CDR3 comprises 14 residues. V trimming: 4 bases; J trimming: 5 bases; junction bases outside the gene matches: 8. Looked up from germline, CDR1 is MNHEY and CDR2 is SVGEGT. The chain's CDR3 is CASSLTGSYNEQYF. CDR3 nucleotides: TGTGCCAGCAGTTTGACAGGGTCATATAACGAGCAGTACTTC.

The V gene is TRBV5-1, the J gene TRBJ2-3; D remains unclear. The V gene lost 2 bases and the J gene lost 4 bases, with 14 bases spanning the gap. The CDR3 runs to 15 residues. CDR1 and CDR2 from the germline V gene are SGHRS and YFSETQ. CDR3: CASSFPVARPDTQYF. The CDR3 bases are TGCGCCAGCAGCTTCCCTGTTGCGAGGCCAGATACGCAGTATTTT.

J is TRBJ2-1 and V is TRBV9; TRBD1 agrees at 8 bases. The V and J ends lost 0 bases and 6 bases, in that order; junction bases with no gene match: 8. CDR3 length equals 16 residues. Looked up from germline, CDR1 is SGDLS and CDR2 is YYNGEE. The CDR3: CASSVGGQGAINEQFF. The CDR3, as DNA: TGTGCCAGCAGCGTAGGGGGGCAGGGGGCGATCAATGAGCAGTTCTTC.